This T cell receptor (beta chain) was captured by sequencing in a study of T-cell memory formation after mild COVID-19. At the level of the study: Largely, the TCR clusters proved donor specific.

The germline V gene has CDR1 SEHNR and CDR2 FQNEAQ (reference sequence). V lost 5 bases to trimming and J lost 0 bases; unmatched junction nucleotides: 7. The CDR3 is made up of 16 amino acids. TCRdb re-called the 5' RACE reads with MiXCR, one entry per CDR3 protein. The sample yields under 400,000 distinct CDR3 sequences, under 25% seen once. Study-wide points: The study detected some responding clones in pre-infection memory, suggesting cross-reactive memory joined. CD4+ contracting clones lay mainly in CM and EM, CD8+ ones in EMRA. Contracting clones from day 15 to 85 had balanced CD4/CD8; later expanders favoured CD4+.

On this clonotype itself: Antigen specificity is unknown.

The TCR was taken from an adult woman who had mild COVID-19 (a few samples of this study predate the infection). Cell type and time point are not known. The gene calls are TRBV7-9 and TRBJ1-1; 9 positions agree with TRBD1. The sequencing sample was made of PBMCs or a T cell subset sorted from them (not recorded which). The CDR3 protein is CASSPQQGAMNTEAFF. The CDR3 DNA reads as TGTGCCAGCAGCCCTCAACAGGGGGCTATGAACACTGAAGCTTTCTTT.